These T cell receptor beta chains were read from a single sample in a study of blood T cell repertoires in COVID-19. Clones were sequenced by immunoSEQ multiplex PCR, and TCRdb holds only the in-frame ones, with some missing. This sample has about 74,000 clones, with around 70% found just once. The source material was peripheral blood. These TCRs come from a man between 65 and 79 years old with acute or convalescent COVID-19. CDR3s include the opening cysteine and the closing phenylalanine or tryptophan. D genes are given only for firm matches. Size tells how often a clone was seen (once, few, many) or the class of an expanded clone, and some rows leave it out.

d_call: -; clone_size: -; v_call: TRBV19; j_call: TRBJ2-3; cdr3_aa: CASSMTVSGADTQYF; cdr3_nt: TGTGCCAGTAGTATGACTGTCTCCGGGGCAGATACGCAGTATTTT
d_call: -; clone_size: -; v_call: TRBV7-9; j_call: TRBJ1-2; cdr3_aa: CASSPGLGGYTF; cdr3_nt: TGTGCCAGCAGCCCAGGACTTGGTGGCTACACCTTC
d_call: -; clone_size: -; v_call: TRBV5-4; j_call: TRBJ2-1; cdr3_aa: CASSLVLANEQFF; cdr3_nt: TGTGCCAGCAGCTTGGTCCTAGCCAATGAGCAGTTCTTC
d_call: TRBD1; clone_size: -; v_call: TRBV10-3; j_call: TRBJ2-7; cdr3_aa: CATRQGFYEQYF; cdr3_nt: TGTGCCACTAGACAGGGCTTCTACGAGCAGTACTTC
d_call: -; clone_size: few; v_call: TRBV29-1; j_call: TRBJ2-7; cdr3_aa: CSVAPPTGDYYEQYF; cdr3_nt: TGCAGCGTTGCGCCCCCTACGGGGGATTACTACGAGCAGTACTTC
d_call: -; clone_size: -; v_call: TRBV28; j_call: TRBJ1-4; cdr3_aa: CASSDSQGNEKLFF; cdr3_nt: TGTGCCAGCAGTGATTCCCAGGGGAATGAAAAACTGTTTTTT
d_call: -; clone_size: -; v_call: TRBV19; j_call: TRBJ1-4; cdr3_aa: CASSLTSATNEKLFF; cdr3_nt: TGTGCCAGTAGCCTGACCAGCGCAACTAATGAAAAACTGTTTTTT
d_call: TRBD1; clone_size: -; v_call: TRBV19; j_call: TRBJ1-5; cdr3_aa: CASSMRDSPYSNQPQHF; cdr3_nt: TGTGCCAGTAGTATGAGGGACAGTCCCTATAGCAATCAGCCCCAGCATTTT
d_call: TRBD2; clone_size: -; v_call: TRBV5-1; j_call: TRBJ2-3; cdr3_aa: CASSAFGGGPTDTQYF; cdr3_nt: TGCGCCAGCAGCGCCTTCGGGGGAGGGCCCACAGATACGCAGTATTTT
d_call: TRBD1; clone_size: -; v_call: TRBV2; j_call: TRBJ2-1; cdr3_aa: CASSESGYRGYNEQFF; cdr3_nt: TGTGCCAGCAGTGAATCAGGGTACAGGGGTTACAATGAGCAGTTCTTC
d_call: TRBD2; clone_size: few; v_call: TRBV18; j_call: TRBJ2-5; cdr3_aa: CASSPLVPSGTQETQYF; cdr3_nt: TGTGCCAGCTCACCACTCGTGCCTAGCGGAACCCAAGAGACCCAGTACTTC
d_call: -; clone_size: -; v_call: TRBV3-1/TRBV3-2; j_call: TRBJ1-6; cdr3_aa: CASSLNNSPLHF; cdr3_nt: TGTGCCAGCAGCCTAAATAATTCACCCCTCCACTTT
d_call: TRBD1; clone_size: -; v_call: TRBV18; j_call: TRBJ1-5; cdr3_aa: CASSPGQGANSNQPQHF; cdr3_nt: TGTGCCAGCTCACCGGGACAGGGGGCGAATAGCAATCAGCCCCAGCATTTT
d_call: -; clone_size: -; v_call: TRBV7-9; j_call: TRBJ1-3; cdr3_aa: CASRPTASGNTIYF; cdr3_nt: TGTGCCAGCAGACCCACTGCGTCTGGAAACACCATATATTTT
d_call: TRBD1; clone_size: -; v_call: TRBV14; j_call: TRBJ2-7; cdr3_aa: CASSRYGTAYEQYF; cdr3_nt: TGTGCCAGCAGCCGGTACGGGACAGCCTACGAGCAGTACTTC
d_call: -; clone_size: -; v_call: TRBV7-9; j_call: TRBJ2-3; cdr3_aa: CASSFMEDSPISTDTQYF; cdr3_nt: TGTGCCAGCAGCTTCATGGAGGACTCCCCTATAAGCACAGATACGCAGTATTTT
d_call: TRBD2; clone_size: -; v_call: TRBV28; j_call: TRBJ2-7; cdr3_aa: CASSLSGRAYEQYF; cdr3_nt: TGTGCCAGCAGTTTATCCGGGAGGGCCTACGAGCAGTACTTC
d_call: TRBD1; clone_size: -; v_call: TRBV19; j_call: TRBJ2-3; cdr3_aa: CASSTQGVRDTQYF; cdr3_nt: TGTGCCAGTAGTACACAGGGGGTTAGGGATACGCAGTATTTT
d_call: -; clone_size: -; v_call: TRBV7-9; j_call: TRBJ2-7; cdr3_aa: CASSLGSYEQYF; cdr3_nt: TGTGCCAGCAGCTTAGGCAGCTACGAGCAGTACTTC
d_call: TRBD1; clone_size: -; v_call: TRBV23-1; j_call: TRBJ1-2; cdr3_aa: CASSHRDRAIANYGYTF; cdr3_nt: TGCGCCAGCAGTCACCGGGACAGGGCGATAGCTAACTATGGCTACACCTTC
d_call: -; clone_size: -; v_call: TRBV27; j_call: TRBJ1-5; cdr3_aa: CASSLRGGAGNQPQHF; cdr3_nt: TGTGCCAGCAGTTTAAGGGGGGGCGCGGGCAATCAGCCCCAGCATTTT
d_call: -; clone_size: -; v_call: TRBV19; j_call: TRBJ2-7; cdr3_aa: CASSYRGGYEQYF; cdr3_nt: TGTGCCAGTTCCTACAGGGGGGGTTACGAGCAGTACTTC
d_call: -; clone_size: once; v_call: TRBV6-6; j_call: TRBJ2-7; cdr3_aa: CASSYLVQSYEQYF; cdr3_nt: TGTGCCAGCAGTTACCTAGTCCAGAGTTACGAGCAGTACTTC
d_call: -; clone_size: -; v_call: TRBV21-1; j_call: TRBJ2-7; cdr3_aa: CASSGKGREFHEQYF; cdr3_nt: TGTGCCAGCAGCGGGAAGGGGAGGGAATTCCACGAGCAGTACTTC
d_call: -; clone_size: -; v_call: TRBV11-1; j_call: TRBJ2-1; cdr3_aa: CASSRRTAYNEQFF; cdr3_nt: TGTGCCAGCAGCCGGAGGACCGCTTACAATGAGCAGTTCTTC
d_call: TRBD2; clone_size: -; v_call: TRBV7-9; j_call: TRBJ2-1; cdr3_aa: CASSPTLAGNNEQFF; cdr3_nt: TGTGCCAGCAGCCCAACGCTAGCGGGAAACAATGAGCAGTTCTTC
d_call: -; clone_size: -; v_call: TRBV5-5; j_call: TRBJ2-1; cdr3_aa: CASSLQPNSYNEQFF; cdr3_nt: TGTGCCAGCAGCTTACAACCCAACTCCTACAATGAGCAGTTCTTC
d_call: TRBD1; clone_size: once; v_call: TRBV24-1; j_call: TRBJ1-2; cdr3_aa: CATSDPGTGKGYGYTF; cdr3_nt: TGTGCCACCAGTGACCCCGGGACAGGGAAGGGTTATGGCTACACCTTC
d_call: TRBD1; clone_size: -; v_call: TRBV10-3; j_call: TRBJ1-2; cdr3_aa: CAIRTGTGGSDYGYTF; cdr3_nt: TGTGCCATCAGGACCGGGACAGGGGGCTCGGACTATGGCTACACCTTC